These 21 T cell receptor beta chains share one sample of origin, sequenced in a study of blood T cell repertoires in COVID-19. Measured with immunoSEQ multiplex PCR; TCRdb has only the in-frame clones, and not every one. The data show about 240,000 clones, about 80% seen once. What was sequenced was peripheral blood. All receptors derive from a woman of 80 years or more with acute or convalescent COVID-19.

Only one count was recorded for this clone. The chain is built from TRBV29-1 and TRBJ1-1; D remains ambiguous. Germline CDR1 SQVTM, CDR2 ANQGSEA. The V and J ends lost 1 base and 3 bases respectively, with 9 bases between them. The CDR3 is 13 residues long. The CDR3 DNA follows: TGCAGCGTTGAAGCCGAGGCATACACTGAAGCTTTCTTT. Amino acid sequence: CSVEAEAYTEAFF. Full variable domain (remainder filled in from reference TRBV29-1 and TRBJ1-1): SAVISQKPSRDICQRGTSLTIQCQVDSQVTMMFWYRQQPGQSLTLIATANQGSEATYESGFVIDKFPISRPNLTFSTLTVSNMSPEDSSIYLCSVEAEAYTEAFFGQGTRLTVV.

The table lists this clone with a few counts. V and J are TRBV6-5 and TRBJ1-1; a possible D gene is TRBD1 (5 bases). Germline V gene sequence: CDR1 MNHEY, CDR2 SVGAGI. The V and J ends lost 6 bases and 5 bases respectively, with 10 bases between them. The CDR3 has 12 amino acids. CDR3 in DNA: TGTGCCAGCAGGCCAGGGTGGACTGAAGCTTTCTTT. It yields the protein CASRPGWTEAFF.

The chain is built from TRBV2 and TRBJ2-7, with 8 bases identical to TRBD1. The junction had 9 bases not matched to a gene; V was cut back by 5 bases and J by 0 bases. CDR1 and CDR2 (germline): SNHLY, FYNNEI. This CDR3 is 16 amino acids long. CDR3 in DNA: TGTGCCAGCAGTTCAGAAAGGACAGGGAGCTCCTACGAGCAGTACTTC. Translated: CASSSERTGSSYEQYF.

This clone was detected only a few times. The chain carries TRBV6-5 and TRBJ2-1; D is possibly TRBD1 (6 bases). The CDR3 consists of 15 residues. Germline CDR1 is MNHEY and CDR2 is SVGAGI. V dropped 7 bases and J dropped 0 bases, with 13 bases sitting between them. The CDR3 bases are TGTGCCAGCACCAACGACAGGAGCTCCTACAATGAGCAGTTCTTC. Translation gives CASTNDRSSYNEQFF.

The genes are TRBV5-5 and TRBJ1-4; 10 positions match TRBD1. This CDR3 is 16 amino acids long. Germline V gene lookup returns CDR1 SGHKS and CDR2 YYEKEE (reference sequence). V lost 4 bases and J lost 0; bases outside the gene matches: 3. CDR3: CASSHGTGATNEKLFF. The CDR3 nucleotides are TGTGCCAGCAGCCACGGGACAGGGGCAACTAATGAAAAACTGTTTTTT.

There are a few counts of this clone. The chain links TRBV18 to TRBJ1-2, with D maybe TRBD1 (5 bases). This CDR3 spans 13 amino acids. The germline V gene encodes CDR1 KGHSH and CDR2 LQKENI. The V and J ends lost 3 bases and 5 bases respectively, with 10 bases between them. This chain's CDR3 is CASSPRQGYGYTF. In DNA, the CDR3 is TGTGCCAGCTCACCGAGGCAGGGTTATGGCTACACCTTC.

V is TRBV27 and J is TRBJ1-3; D is unclear. This CDR3 comprises 15 residues. V lost 6 bases and J lost 2, with 14 bases in between. Germline V gene sequence: CDR1 MNHEY, CDR2 SMNVEV (reference sequence). The CDR3 here is CASSHRYSAGNTIYF. For the CDR3, the DNA is TGTGCCAGCAGCCACCGCTATTCTGCTGGAAACACCATATATTTT.

The chain combines TRBV4-1 with TRBJ1-1; possibly TRBD1 for D (6 bases). The ends were cut back, 0 bases at V and 0 bases at J, with 11 bases in the middle. This CDR3 is 16 amino acids long. Germline CDR1 and CDR2: MGHRA and YSYEKL. The CDR3 sequence is CASSQDRTVMNTEAFF. The CDR3 DNA is TGCGCCAGCAGCCAAGACCGGACAGTTATGAACACTGAAGCTTTCTTT.

A single count supports this clone. The chain links TRBV27 to TRBJ2-5, with 11 bases lining up with TRBD2. Trimming cost V 6 bases and J 5 bases; bases outside gene matches: 5. The CDR3 is 14 amino acids. Germline V CDR1 and CDR2: MNHEY, SMNVEV (reference sequence). The CDR3 protein is CASSLAGGPETQYF. CDR3 sequence (DNA): TGTGCCAGCAGCCTAGCGGGGGGCCCGGAGACCCAGTACTTC.

The rearrangement joins TRBV6-5 to TRBJ1-3; a weak D match, TRBD1 (5 bases). Trimming stripped 9 bases from V and 3 bases from J, with 9 bases between. From germline, CDR1 is MNHEY and CDR2 SVGAGI. CDR3 length: 12 residues. CDR3 DNA: TGTGCCAGTCAGGGTAATGGAAACACCATATATTTT. This encodes CASQGNGNTIYF.

The chain is built from TRBV7-2 and TRBJ1-4; TRBD1 agrees at 7 bases. Germline V gives CDR1 SGHTA, CDR2 FQGNSA. The CDR3 runs 16 residues. J gave up 6 bases and V 5 bases, and 12 bases lay outside the gene matches. This chain's CDR3 is CASSPGHVTGYEKLFF. CDR3 DNA: TGTGCCAGCAGCCCGGGGCACGTGACAGGGTATGAAAAACTGTTTTTT.

This sequence joins TRBV7-2 and TRBJ2-7; 10 bases are a match to TRBD2. The CDR3 sequence is 15 residues long. V trimming: 7 bases; J trimming: 7 bases; junction bases outside the gene matches: 13. Looked up from germline, CDR1 is SGHTA and CDR2 is FQGNSA. CDR3 bases: TGTGCCAGCACCTTCGGTCTAGCGGGAGTGGGGGAGCAGTACTTC. Translated: CASTFGLAGVGEQYF. The variable domain in full, with the rest retrieved from reference TRBV7-2 and TRBJ2-7, is GAGVSQSPSNKVTEKGKDVELRCDPISGHTALYWYRQSLGQGLEFLIYFQGNSAPDKSGLPSDRFSAERTGGSVSTLTIQRTQQEDSAVYLCASTFGLAGVGEQYFGPGTRLTVT.

This clone turned up a few times. The chain is built from TRBV6-5 and TRBJ2-7; 8 bases align to TRBD1. This CDR3 contains 13 residues. The V and J ends lost 5 bases and 5 bases, in that order; junction bases with no gene match: 5. Germline CDR1 is MNHEY and CDR2 is SVGAGI. CDR3 nucleotide sequence: TGTGCCAGCAGTAAGGACAGGGTCAACGAGCAGTACTTC. This gives the protein CASSKDRVNEQYF.

J is TRBJ2-5 and V is TRBV7-3; TRBD1 matches at 7 bases. CDR1 SGHTA and CDR2 FQGTGA come from the germline V gene. The CDR3 has 14 amino acids. J gave up 0 bases and V 4 bases, and 2 bases lay outside the gene matches. CDR3 loop: CASSWTGYQETQYF. The CDR3 DNA reads TGTGCCAGCAGCTGGACAGGTTACCAAGAGACCCAGTACTTC.

CDR3 protein: CASSLGLQETQYF. CDR3 DNA sequence: TGTGCCAGCAGTTTGGGGCTCCAAGAGACCCAGTACTTC. V usage is TRBV12-3 or TRBV12-4 and J usage is TRBJ2-5, with D perhaps TRBD1 (5 bases). V lost 3 bases to trimming and J lost 1 base, with 6 bases between them. The length of the CDR3 is 13 residues.

The chain joins TRBV19 to TRBJ1-5; tentative D call: TRBD1 (5 bases). The germline CDR1 and CDR2 sequences are LNHDA and SQIVND (reference sequence). The CDR3 length is 14 residues. V lost 6 bases and J lost 2, with 11 bases in between. The chain's CDR3 is CASRVRGGNQPQHF. As DNA, the CDR3 is TGTGCCAGTAGGGTACGGGGGGGCAATCAGCCCCAGCATTTT.

The chain links TRBV4-1 to TRBJ1-2, with D tentatively TRBD1 (6 bases). Germline assignment: CDR1 MGHRA and CDR2 YSYEKL. This CDR3 region has 15 residues. V lost 0 bases to trimming and J lost 3 bases, with 11 bases between them. As DNA, the CDR3 is TGCGCCAGCAGCCAAGATACAGGGAGGGACTATGGCTACACCTTC. Protein product: CASSQDTGRDYGYTF.

This clone has more than one count but fewer than ten. The V call is TRBV5-1, the J call TRBJ2-5; D gene unclear. Germline assignment: CDR1 SGHRS and CDR2 YFSETQ. The length of the CDR3 is 16 residues. Trimming shortened V by 3 bases and J by 5 bases, and 20 bases separated the two germline ends. The CDR3: CASSSIDSNPFETQYF. CDR3 sequence (DNA): TGCGCCAGCAGCTCAATAGACTCAAACCCGTTCGAGACCCAGTACTTC.

The chain joins TRBV28 to TRBJ2-3; 7 bases line up with TRBD2. V gave up 11 bases and J gave up 7 bases; unmatched junction bases: 6. The length of the CDR3 is 11 residues. The germline CDR1 and CDR2 sequences are MDHEN and SYDVKM. DNA of the CDR3: TGTGCCCATGGGGGGGACCATACGCAGTATTTT. It is translated as CAHGGDHTQYF.

The V and J genes are TRBV28 and TRBJ1-3; TRBD1 might be the D (6 bases). Trimming took off 5 bases at V and 2 bases at J, with 13 bases between the two ends. The CDR3 totals 15 residues. Germline-derived CDR1 and CDR2 are MDHEN and SYDVKM. CDR3 protein: CASSATRDTGNTIYF. The DNA for the CDR3 is TGTGCCAGCAGTGCGACCCGGGACACTGGAAACACCATATATTTT.

The V gene is TRBV2, the J gene TRBJ2-1, with 10 bases that match TRBD1. The CDR3 runs to 18 residues. Germline trimming cut 2 bases from V and 8 bases from J; bases unmatched to any gene: 15. Germline loops: CDR1 SNHLY, CDR2 FYNNEI. CDR3 coding DNA: TGTGCCAGCAGTGAAACCGAAGCCCCCGGGACAGGGGTCGATGAGCAGTTCTTC. Its translation is CASSETEAPGTGVDEQFF. Full variable domain (rest looked up from reference TRBV2 and TRBJ2-1): EPEVTQTPSHQVTQMGQEVILRCVPISNHLYFYWYRQILGQKVEFLVSFYNNEISEKSEIFDDQFSVERPDGSNFTLKIRSTKLEDSAMYFCASSETEAPGTGVDEQFFGPGTRLTVL.